These 12 T cell receptor beta chains share one sample of origin, sequenced in a study of T cell clonality in common variable immunodeficiency. Generated by immunoSEQ multiplex PCR, the TCRdb table keeps only in-frame clones and is missing some. Recorded here are 50,000 to 65,000 clones, none singletons. The sample taken for sequencing was peripheral blood mononuclear cells. All receptors come from a person aged 18 to 70 in good health.

This clone was recorded many times. From the germline J gene comes the end of the CDR3, since the read stops 3 residues before it. This chain connects TRBV13 to TRBJ1-1, with D maybe TRBD1 (5 bases). Trimming pared 2 bases from V and 1 base from J, leaving 11 bases between. Per the germline V gene, CDR1 is PRHDT and CDR2 is FYEKMQ (reference sequence). The CDR3 is 15 residues long. CDR3 DNA, as far as it was read: TGTGCCAGCAGCTTACAGGGAGGAAAGAACACTGAA. Its translation is CASSLQGGKNTE. The CDR3 in its entirety is CASSLQGGKNTEAFF.

This clone has a count of ten or more. Read sequence stops 3 residues before the CDR3 end, and the germline J gene provides the missing end. V gene TRBV30 combines with J gene TRBJ2-3; D not resolved. CDR3 size: 17 residues. The V and J ends lost 0 bases and 2 bases respectively, with 18 bases between them. Per germline, CDR1 GTSNPN and CDR2 SVGIG (reference sequence). CDR3 sequence: CAWSVRFRGILTDTQYF. The DNA read from the CDR3 is TGTGCCTGGAGTGTACGATTTCGCGGAATTCTCACAGATACG. Together with reference TRBV30 and TRBJ2-3, the CDR3 gives the full variable domain: SQTIHQWPATLVQPVGSPLSLECTVEGTSNPNLYWYRQAAGRGLQLLFYSVGIGQISSEVPQNLSASRPQDRQFILSSKKLLLSDSGFYLCAWSVRFRGILTDTQYFGPGTRLTVL.

Remarks on this clone: Read data end 3 residues before the CDR3 end; the end is taken from the germline J gene. The chain is built from TRBV7-7 and TRBJ2-5; 10 bases fit TRBD2. CDR3 length equals 15 residues. V lost 4 bases and J lost 4; bases outside the gene matches: 6. Germline V gives CDR1 SSHAT, CDR2 FNYEAQ (reference sequence). CDR3 sequence: CASSSAGGAGETQYF. The DNA read from the CDR3 is TGTGCCAGCAGCTCAGCGGGGGGGGCCGGAGAGACC.

This clone has at least ten counts. The read ends 3 residues before the CDR3 terminus; that terminus is restored from the germline J gene. The chain carries TRBV7-9 and TRBJ1-6; no clear D gene. The CDR3 runs to 12 residues. V lost 3 bases, J lost 7 bases, and 4 bases lay in between. The germline CDR1 and CDR2 sequences are SEHNR and FQNEAQ (reference sequence). CDR3 DNA, as far as it was read: TGTGCCAGCAGCTTCATGAATTCACCC. Its translation is CASSFMNSP. The full CDR3 reads CASSFMNSPLHF. Based on the CDR3 plus reference TRBV7-9 and TRBJ1-6, the full variable domain is DTGVSQNPRHKITKRGQNVTFRCDPISEHNRLYWYRQTLGQGPEFLTYFQNEAQLEKSRLLSDRFSAERPKGSFSTLEIQRTEQGDSAMYLCASSFMNSPLHFGNGTRLTVT.

In its sample, this clone was seen many times. The read stops 3 residues short of the end of the CDR3; the missing end is completed from the germline J gene. This rearrangement joins TRBV7-3 to TRBJ2-1; TRBD2 is a possible D gene (5 bases). This CDR3 has 14 residues. V was trimmed by 4 bases and J by 2 bases, leaving 9 bases between them. Germline V gives CDR1 SGHTA, CDR2 FQGTGA. The DNA read from the CDR3 is TGTGCCAGCAGCTCCCGGGGTCCCTACAATGAG. It yields the protein CASSSRGPYNE. The full CDR3 sequence reads CASSSRGPYNEQFF.

This clone was detected ten times or more. The CDR3 end is not reached by the read, which stops 3 residues before it; the germline J gene fills it in. J is TRBJ1-1 and V is TRBV20-1, with D perhaps TRBD1 (6 bases). There are 13 residues in the CDR3. The ends were cut back, 6 bases at V and 2 bases at J, with 13 bases in the middle. Germline CDR1 is DFQATT and CDR2 is SNEGSKA (reference sequence). This chain's CDR3 is CSARTDINTEAFF. Incomplete CDR3 DNA: TGCAGTGCCAGGACAGATATTAACACTGAA.

This clone was detected many times. The CDR3 is cut off 3 residues early in the read; its end comes from the germline J gene. The rearrangement uses TRBV20-1 and TRBJ1-1, with TRBD1 matching 7 bases. The V gene's germline CDR1 is DFQATT and CDR2 SNEGSKA (reference sequence). The CDR3 contains 15 residues. With V trimmed by 6 bases and J by 1 base, 11 bases remained unmatched. The CDR3 spells CSAQGTASWNTEAFF. The covered CDR3 bases are TGCAGTGCCCAAGGGACAGCCTCGTGGAACACTGAA.

This clone was observed many times. The CDR3 extends 3 residues past the end of the read, so its final part is completed from the germline J gene. The V and J genes are TRBV7-8 and TRBJ2-1; maybe TRBD2 (6 bases). The CDR3 consists of 16 residues. Trimming pared 2 bases from V and 7 bases from J, leaving 18 bases between. Germline V gene sequence: CDR1 SGHVS, CDR2 FQNEAQ. The CDR3 region is CASSLYGGRLVNEQFF. The sequenced part of the CDR3 DNA is TGTGCCAGCAGCTTATACGGGGGTCGCCTTGTGAATGAG.

The table lists this clone with many counts. This CDR3 is CASSFSGAGETGELFF. The DNA read from the CDR3 is TGTGCCAGCAGCTTCTCCGGGGCGGGGGAGACCGGGGAG. V usage is TRBV5-4 and J usage is TRBJ2-2, with 7 positions matching TRBD2. The CDR3 end lies 3 residues beyond the end of the read and is filled in from the germline J gene. V dropped 2 bases and J dropped 5; count of bases not matched to a gene: 9. This CDR3 region has 16 residues. Looked up from germline, CDR1 is SGHNT and CDR2 is YYREEE (reference sequence).

At least ten counts were recorded for this clone. The CDR3 end lies 3 residues beyond the end of the read and is filled in from the germline J gene. This chain joins TRBV19 and TRBJ1-1; D gene uncertain. The CDR3 covers 14 residues. Germline assignment: CDR1 LNHDA and CDR2 SQIVND (reference sequence). V was pared by 7 bases and J by 4 bases, with 16 bases between. The sequenced CDR3 bases are TGTGCCAGTACCGTGTTGTCGAGCGTCACTGAA. Amino acids: CASTVLSSVTE. The whole CDR3 is CASTVLSSVTEAFF.

This clone was found many times. The CDR3 here is CASSLTSGEGTDTQYF. The part of the CDR3 DNA that was read is TGTGCCAGCAGCTTGACTAGCGGGGAGGGCACAGATACG. The chain is built from TRBV7-7 and TRBJ2-3; 11 nucleotides agree with TRBD2. The read finishes 3 residues shy of the CDR3 end, and the germline J gene is used to complete it. The CDR3 is 16 residues long. Trimming took 3 bases from V and 1 from J; bases not matched to a gene: 3. Germline CDR1 reads SSHAT; CDR2 reads FNYEAQ (reference sequence). Variable domain in full (rest from reference TRBV7-7 and TRBJ2-3): GAGVSQSPRYKVTKRGQDVTLRCDPISSHATLYWYQQALGQGPEFLTYFNYEAQPDKSGLPSDRFSAERPEGSISTLTIQRTEQRDSAMYRCASSLTSGEGTDTQYFGPGTRLTVL.

This clone was seen many times. Coverage ceases 3 residues before the CDR3 finishes, and the germline J gene fills in the end. J is TRBJ2-2 and V is TRBV7-2; D gene unclear. The CDR3 sequence is 11 residues long. Germline-derived CDR1 and CDR2 are SGHTA and FQGNSA. V lost 5 bases to trimming and J lost 6 bases, with 4 bases between them. The CDR3 is CASSLPGELFF. The CDR3 DNA, read in part, is TGTGCCAGCAGCCTCCCCGGGGAG.